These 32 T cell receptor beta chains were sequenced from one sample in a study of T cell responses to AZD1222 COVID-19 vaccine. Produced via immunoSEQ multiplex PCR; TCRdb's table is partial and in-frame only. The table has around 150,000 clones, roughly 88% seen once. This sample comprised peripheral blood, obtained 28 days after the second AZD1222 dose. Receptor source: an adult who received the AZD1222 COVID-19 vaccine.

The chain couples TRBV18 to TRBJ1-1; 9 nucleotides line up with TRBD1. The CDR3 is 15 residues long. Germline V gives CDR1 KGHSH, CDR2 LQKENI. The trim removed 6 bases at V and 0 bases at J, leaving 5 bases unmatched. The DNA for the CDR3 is TGTGCCAGCTCGGCTGACAGGGGGTTGAACACTGAAGCTTTCTTT. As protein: CASSADRGLNTEAFF.

The DNA of the CDR3 is TGTGCCAGCAGTTTACAGGGGGCGATTAATTCACCCCTCCACTTT. Translated: CASSLQGAINSPLHF. The gene calls are TRBV27 and TRBJ1-6; the match to TRBD1 covers 8 bases. This CDR3 spans 15 amino acids. V gave up 2 bases and J gave up 6 bases; unmatched junction bases: 3. Per germline, CDR1 MNHEY and CDR2 SMNVEV (reference sequence).

This CDR3 is CASSLGSSYNEQFF. CDR3 DNA: TGCGCCAGCAGCTTGGGAAGCTCCTACAATGAGCAGTTCTTC. The V call is TRBV5-1, the J call TRBJ2-1; unclear D gene. The length of the CDR3 is 14 residues. Trimming shortened V by 0 bases and J by 0 bases, and 4 bases separated the two germline ends. Germline V gene lookup returns CDR1 SGHRS and CDR2 YFSETQ.

The CDR3 here is CASSELQGRNEQFF. The CDR3 region has the DNA TGTGCCAGCAGTGAATTACAGGGGAGGAATGAGCAGTTCTTC. This sequence joins TRBV6-1 and TRBJ2-1; D might be TRBD1 (7 bases). V lost 2 bases and J 7 bases, leaving 12 bases between the germline ends. CDR3 size: 14 residues. CDR1 is MNHNS and CDR2 is SASEGT in the germline V gene.

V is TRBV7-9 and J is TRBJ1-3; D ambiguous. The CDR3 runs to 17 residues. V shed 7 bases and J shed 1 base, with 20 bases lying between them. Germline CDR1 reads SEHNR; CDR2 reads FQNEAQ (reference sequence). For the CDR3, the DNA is TGTGCCAGCACCCCCGGGAGAGGGCGCTATTCTGGAAACACCATATATTTT. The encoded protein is CASTPGRGRYSGNTIYF.

In DNA, the CDR3 is TGCGCCAGTACCACAGGGGATCTCTTCGAGCAGTACTTC. This gives the protein CASTTGDLFEQYF. This chain uses TRBV5-1 with TRBJ2-7; 7 nucleotides match TRBD1. This CDR3 has 13 residues. V trimming: 8 bases; J trimming: 6 bases; junction bases outside the gene matches: 11. CDR1 and CDR2 from the germline V gene are SGHRS and YFSETQ.

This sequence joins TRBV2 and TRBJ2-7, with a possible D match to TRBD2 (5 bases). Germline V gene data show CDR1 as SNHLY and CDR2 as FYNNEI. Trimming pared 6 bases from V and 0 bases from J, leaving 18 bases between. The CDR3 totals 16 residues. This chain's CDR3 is CASREVPMVTSYEQYF. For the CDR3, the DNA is TGTGCCAGCAGGGAGGTTCCGATGGTCACCTCCTACGAGCAGTACTTC.

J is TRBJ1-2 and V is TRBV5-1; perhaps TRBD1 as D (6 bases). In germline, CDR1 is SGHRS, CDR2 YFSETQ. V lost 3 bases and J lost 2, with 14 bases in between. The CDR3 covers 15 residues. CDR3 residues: CASSWIPQGNYGYTF. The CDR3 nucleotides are TGCGCCAGCAGCTGGATACCACAGGGAAACTATGGCTACACCTTC.

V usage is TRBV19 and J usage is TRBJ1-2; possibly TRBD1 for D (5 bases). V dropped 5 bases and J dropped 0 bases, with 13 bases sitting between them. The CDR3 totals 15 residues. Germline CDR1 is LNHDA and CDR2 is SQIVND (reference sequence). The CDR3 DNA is TGTGCCAGTAGTCGGCAGACAGCCACTAACTATGGCTACACCTTC. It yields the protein CASSRQTATNYGYTF.

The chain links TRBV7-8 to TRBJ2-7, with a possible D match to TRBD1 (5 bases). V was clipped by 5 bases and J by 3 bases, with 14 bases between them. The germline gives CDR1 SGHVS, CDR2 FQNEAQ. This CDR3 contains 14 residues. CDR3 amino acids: CASSPMDTVYEQYF. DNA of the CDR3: TGTGCCAGCAGCCCAATGGACACGGTCTACGAGCAGTACTTC.

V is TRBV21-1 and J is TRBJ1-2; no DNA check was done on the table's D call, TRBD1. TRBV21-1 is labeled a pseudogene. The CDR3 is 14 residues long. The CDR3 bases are TGTGCCAGCAGCAGCTCGGGACAGGGGTATGGCTACACCTTC. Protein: CASSSSGQGYGYTF.

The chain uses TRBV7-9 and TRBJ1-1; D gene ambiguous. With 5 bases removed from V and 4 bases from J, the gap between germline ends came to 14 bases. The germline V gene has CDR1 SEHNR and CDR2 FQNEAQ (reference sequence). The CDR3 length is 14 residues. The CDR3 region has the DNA TGTGCCAGCAGCACGGACCCGGTGGGCACTGAAGCTTTCTTT. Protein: CASSTDPVGTEAFF. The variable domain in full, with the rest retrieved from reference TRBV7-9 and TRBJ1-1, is DTGVSQNPRHKITKRGQNVTFRCDPISEHNRLYWYRQTLGQGPEFLTYFQNEAQLEKSRLLSDRFSAERPKGSFSTLEIQRTEQGDSAMYLCASSTDPVGTEAFFGQGTRLTVV.

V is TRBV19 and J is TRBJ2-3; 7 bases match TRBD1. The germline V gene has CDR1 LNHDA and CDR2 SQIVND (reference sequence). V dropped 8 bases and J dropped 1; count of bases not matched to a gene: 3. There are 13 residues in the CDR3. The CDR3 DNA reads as TGTGCCAGTCGGGACAGAGGCACAGATACGCAGTATTTT. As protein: CASRDRGTDTQYF.

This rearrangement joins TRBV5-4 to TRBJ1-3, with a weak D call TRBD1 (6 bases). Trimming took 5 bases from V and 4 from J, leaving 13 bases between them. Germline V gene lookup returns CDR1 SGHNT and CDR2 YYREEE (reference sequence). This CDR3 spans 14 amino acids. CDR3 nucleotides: TGTGCCAGCAGACAGGGACCTGGAGGAAACACCATATATTTT. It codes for CASRQGPGGNTIYF.

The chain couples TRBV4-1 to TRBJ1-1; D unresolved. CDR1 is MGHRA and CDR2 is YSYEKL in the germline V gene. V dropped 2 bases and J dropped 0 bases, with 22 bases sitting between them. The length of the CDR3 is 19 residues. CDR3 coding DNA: TGCGCCAGCAGCCAAAGGTCGGGTTCCAGCTATCCCATGAACACTGAAGCTTTCTTT. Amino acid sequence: CASSQRSGSSYPMNTEAFF.

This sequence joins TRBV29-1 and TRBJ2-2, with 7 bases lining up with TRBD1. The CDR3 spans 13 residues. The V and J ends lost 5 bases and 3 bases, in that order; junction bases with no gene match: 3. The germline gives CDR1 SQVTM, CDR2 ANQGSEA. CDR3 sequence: CSVYRGYTGELFF. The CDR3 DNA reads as TGCAGCGTTTACAGGGGCTACACCGGGGAGCTGTTTTTT.

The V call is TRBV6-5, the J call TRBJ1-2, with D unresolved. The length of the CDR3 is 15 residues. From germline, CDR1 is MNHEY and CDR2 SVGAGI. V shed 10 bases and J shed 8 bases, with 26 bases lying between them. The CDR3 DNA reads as TGTGCCACGAACACCCCCCTGGAACACGGAGAAGGCTACACCTTC. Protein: CATNTPLEHGEGYTF.

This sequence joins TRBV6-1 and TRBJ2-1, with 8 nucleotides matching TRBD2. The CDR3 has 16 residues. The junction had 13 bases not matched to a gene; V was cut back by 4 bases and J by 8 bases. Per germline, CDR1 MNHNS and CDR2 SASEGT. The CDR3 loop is CASSGSLERESDEQFF. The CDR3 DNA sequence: TGTGCCAGCAGTGGGTCGTTGGAGCGGGAGAGCGATGAGCAGTTCTTC.

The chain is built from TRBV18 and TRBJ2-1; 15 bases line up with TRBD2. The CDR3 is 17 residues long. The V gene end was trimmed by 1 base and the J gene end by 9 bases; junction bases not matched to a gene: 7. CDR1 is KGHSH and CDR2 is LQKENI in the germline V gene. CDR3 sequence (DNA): TGTGCCAGCTCACCACGATTTGGACTAGCGGGAGGGAGTGAGCAGTTCTTC. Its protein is CASSPRFGLAGGSEQFF.

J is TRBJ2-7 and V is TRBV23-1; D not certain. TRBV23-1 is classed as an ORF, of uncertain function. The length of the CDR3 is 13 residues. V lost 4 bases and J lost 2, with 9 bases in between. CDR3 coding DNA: TGCGCCAGCAGTCTCAGTTTCGCCTACGAGCAGTACTTC. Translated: CASSLSFAYEQYF.

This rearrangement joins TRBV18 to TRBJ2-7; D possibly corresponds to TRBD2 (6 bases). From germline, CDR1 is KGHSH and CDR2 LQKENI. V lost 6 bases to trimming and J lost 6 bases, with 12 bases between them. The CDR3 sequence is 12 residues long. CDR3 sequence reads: CASSPGESEQYF. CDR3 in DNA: TGTGCCAGCTCGCCGGGGGAAAGCGAGCAGTACTTC.

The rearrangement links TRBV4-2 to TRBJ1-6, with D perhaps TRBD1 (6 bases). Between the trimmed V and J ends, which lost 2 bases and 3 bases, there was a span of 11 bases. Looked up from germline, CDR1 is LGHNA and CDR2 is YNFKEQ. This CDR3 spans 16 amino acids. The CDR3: CASSQSSQGYNSPLHF. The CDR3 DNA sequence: TGTGCCAGCAGCCAAAGCTCACAGGGCTATAATTCACCCCTCCACTTT.

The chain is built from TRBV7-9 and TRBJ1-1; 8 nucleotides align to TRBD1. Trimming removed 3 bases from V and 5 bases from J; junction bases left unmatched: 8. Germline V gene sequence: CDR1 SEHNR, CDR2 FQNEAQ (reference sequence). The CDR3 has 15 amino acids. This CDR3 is CASSFRQGRGTEAFF. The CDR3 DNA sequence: TGTGCCAGCAGCTTCCGACAGGGGCGGGGTACTGAAGCTTTCTTT. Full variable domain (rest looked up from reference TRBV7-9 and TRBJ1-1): DTGVSQNPRHKITKRGQNVTFRCDPISEHNRLYWYRQTLGQGPEFLTYFQNEAQLEKSRLLSDRFSAERPKGSFSTLEIQRTEQGDSAMYLCASSFRQGRGTEAFFGQGTRLTVV.

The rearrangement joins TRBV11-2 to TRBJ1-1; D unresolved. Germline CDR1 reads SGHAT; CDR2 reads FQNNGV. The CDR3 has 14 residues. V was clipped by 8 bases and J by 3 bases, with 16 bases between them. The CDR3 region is CASHFALRDTEAFF. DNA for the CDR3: TGTGCCAGCCATTTCGCCCTCCGGGACACTGAAGCTTTCTTT.

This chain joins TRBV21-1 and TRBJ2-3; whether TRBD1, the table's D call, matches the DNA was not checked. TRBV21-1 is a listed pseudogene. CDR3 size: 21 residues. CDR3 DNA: TGTGCCAGCAGCAAAGCGGGCACCCACGCCCAGGGGGCTTATAGCGTGGATACGCAGTATTTT. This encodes CASSKAGTHAQGAYSVDTQYF.

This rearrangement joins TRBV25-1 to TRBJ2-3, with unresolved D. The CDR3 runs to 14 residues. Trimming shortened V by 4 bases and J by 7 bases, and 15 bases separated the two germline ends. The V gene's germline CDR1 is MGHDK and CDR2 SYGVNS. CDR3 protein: CASSGTATSHTQYF. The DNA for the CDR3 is TGTGCCAGCAGTGGGACGGCTACTTCCCATACGCAGTATTTT. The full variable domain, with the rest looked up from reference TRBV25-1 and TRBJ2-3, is EADIYQTPRYLVIGTGKKITLECSQTMGHDKMYWYQQDPGMELHLIHYSYGVNSTEKGDLSSESTVSRIRTEHFPLTLESARPSHTSQYLCASSGTATSHTQYFGPGTRLTVL.

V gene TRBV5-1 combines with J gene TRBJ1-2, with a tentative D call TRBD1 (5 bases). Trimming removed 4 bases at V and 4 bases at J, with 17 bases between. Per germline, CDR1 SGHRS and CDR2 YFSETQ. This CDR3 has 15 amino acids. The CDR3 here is CASSRGGEFAYGYTF. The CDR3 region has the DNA TGCGCCAGCAGCCGGGGGGGAGAATTTGCCTATGGCTACACCTTC.

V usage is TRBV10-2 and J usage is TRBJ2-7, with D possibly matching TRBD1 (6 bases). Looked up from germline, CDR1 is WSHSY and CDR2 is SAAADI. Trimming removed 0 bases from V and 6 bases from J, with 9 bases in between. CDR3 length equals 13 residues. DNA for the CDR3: TGCGCCAGCAGTGAGTCCCAGGGGAGCGAGCAGTACTTC. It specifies CASSESQGSEQYF.

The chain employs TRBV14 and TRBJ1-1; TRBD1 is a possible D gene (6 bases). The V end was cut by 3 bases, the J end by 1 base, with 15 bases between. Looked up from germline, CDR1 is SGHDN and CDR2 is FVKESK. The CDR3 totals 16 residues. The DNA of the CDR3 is TGTGCCAGCAGCCATCTTTTATGGGGACAGAACACTGAAGCTTTCTTT. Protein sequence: CASSHLLWGQNTEAFF.

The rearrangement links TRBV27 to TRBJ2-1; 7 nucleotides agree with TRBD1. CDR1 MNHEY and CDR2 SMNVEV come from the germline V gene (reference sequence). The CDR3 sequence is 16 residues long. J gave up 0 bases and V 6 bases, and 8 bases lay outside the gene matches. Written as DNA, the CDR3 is TGTGCCAGCAGAAGGGACAGCCGAATCTCCTACAATGAGCAGTTCTTC. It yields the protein CASRRDSRISYNEQFF.

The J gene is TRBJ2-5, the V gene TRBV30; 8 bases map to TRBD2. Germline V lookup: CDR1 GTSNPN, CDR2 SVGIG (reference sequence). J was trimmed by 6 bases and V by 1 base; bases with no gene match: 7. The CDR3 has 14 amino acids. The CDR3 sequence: CAWSGPAGGKTQYF. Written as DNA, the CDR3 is TGTGCCTGGAGTGGCCCGGCGGGGGGTAAGACCCAGTACTTC.

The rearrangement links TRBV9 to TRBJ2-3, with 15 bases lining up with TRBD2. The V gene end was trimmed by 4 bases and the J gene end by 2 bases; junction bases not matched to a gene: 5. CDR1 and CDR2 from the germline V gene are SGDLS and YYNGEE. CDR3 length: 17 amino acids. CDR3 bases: TGTGCCAGCAGCTCCGGACTAGCGGGGGGGCCCACAGATACGCAGTATTTT. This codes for CASSSGLAGGPTDTQYF.